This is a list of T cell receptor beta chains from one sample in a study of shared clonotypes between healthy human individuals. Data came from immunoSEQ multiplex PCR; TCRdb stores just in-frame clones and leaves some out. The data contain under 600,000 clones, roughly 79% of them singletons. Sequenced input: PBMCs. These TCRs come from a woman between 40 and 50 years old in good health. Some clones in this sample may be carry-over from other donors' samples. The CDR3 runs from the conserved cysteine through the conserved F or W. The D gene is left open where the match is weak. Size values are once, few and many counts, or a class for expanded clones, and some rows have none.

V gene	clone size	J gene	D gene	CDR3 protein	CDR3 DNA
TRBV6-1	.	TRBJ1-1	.	CASSEHTVGDTEAFF	TGTGCCAGCAGTGAACATACCGTAGGGGACACTGAAGCTTTCTTT
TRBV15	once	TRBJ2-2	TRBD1	CATSRGTVNTGELFF	TGTGCCACCAGCCGAGGGACAGTTAACACCGGGGAGCTGTTTTTT
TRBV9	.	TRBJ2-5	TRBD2	CASSVVGTSGQETQYF	TGTGCCAGCAGCGTAGTCGGGACTAGCGGCCAAGAGACCCAGTACTTC
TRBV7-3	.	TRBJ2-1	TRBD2	CASSPQGLNIGEQFF	TGTGCCAGCAGCCCCCAGGGACTAAACATTGGTGAGCAGTTCTTC
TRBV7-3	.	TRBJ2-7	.	CASSLFPGASSYEQYF	TGTGCCAGCAGCTTATTTCCGGGGGCGAGCTCCTACGAGCAGTACTTC
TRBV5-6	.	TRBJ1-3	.	CASSLPESNSGNTIYF	TGTGCCAGCAGCTTGCCCGAGTCCAACTCTGGAAACACCATATATTTT
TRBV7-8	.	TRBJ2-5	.	CASSLLLGRPETQYF	TGTGCCAGCAGCTTATTGCTAGGCCGCCCAGAGACCCAGTACTTC
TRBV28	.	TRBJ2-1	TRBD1	CASSLRDRGEQFF	TGTGCCAGCAGTCTCCGGGACAGGGGTGAGCAGTTCTTC
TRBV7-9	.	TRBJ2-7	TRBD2	CASSLHGRELEQYF	TGTGCCAGCAGCTTACATGGGAGGGAGTTAGAGCAGTACTTC
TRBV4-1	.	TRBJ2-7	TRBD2	CASSQGWSGRGYEQYF	TGCGCCAGCAGCCAAGGTTGGTCCGGGAGGGGGTACGAGCAGTACTTC
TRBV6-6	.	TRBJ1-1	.	CASSAQPRASTEAFF	TGTGCCAGCAGTGCCCAGCCCAGGGCCAGCACTGAAGCTTTCTTT
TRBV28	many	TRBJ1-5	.	CASRQQGRGDQPQHF	TGTGCCAGCAGACAACAGGGAAGGGGGGATCAGCCCCAGCATTTT
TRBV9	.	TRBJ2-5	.	CASSVSPRETQYF	TGTGCCAGCAGCGTAAGCCCCAGGGAGACCCAGTACTTC
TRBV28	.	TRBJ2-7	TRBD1	CASSLRQGAYEQYF	TGTGCCAGCAGTTTACGACAGGGGGCGTACGAGCAGTACTTC
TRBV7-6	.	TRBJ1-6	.	CASSSDSSYNSPLHF	TGTGCCAGCAGCTCGGACAGCTCCTATAATTCACCCCTCCACTTT
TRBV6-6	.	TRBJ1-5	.	CASSPPGGNGNQPQHF	TGTGCCAGCAGTCCCCCGGGGGGTAATGGCAATCAGCCCCAGCATTTT
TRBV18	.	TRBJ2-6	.	CASSPMSSGANVLTF	TGTGCCAGCTCACCAATGAGCTCTGGGGCCAACGTCCTGACTTTC
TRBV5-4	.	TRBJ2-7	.	CASSLGVSLAREQYF	TGTGCCAGCAGCTTGGGGGTTTCCCTTGCTAGGGAGCAGTACTTC
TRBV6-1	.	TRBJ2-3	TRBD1	CASSEVQGQSTQYF	TGTGCCAGCAGTGAAGTACAGGGGCAGAGTACGCAGTATTTT
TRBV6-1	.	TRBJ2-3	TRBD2	CAMGVGGSNADTQYF	TGTGCCATGGGAGTGGGGGGGTCGAACGCAGATACGCAGTATTTT
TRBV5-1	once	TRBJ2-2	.	CASSLGQPNTGELFF	TGCGCCAGCAGCTTGGGACAGCCGAACACCGGGGAGCTGTTTTTT
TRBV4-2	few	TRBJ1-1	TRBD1	CASSHPDRANTEAFF	TGTGCCAGCAGCCATCCGGACAGGGCGAACACTGAAGCTTTCTTT
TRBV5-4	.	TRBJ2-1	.	CASSAGLGVEQFF	TGTGCCAGCAGCGCGGGACTTGGGGTTGAGCAGTTCTTC
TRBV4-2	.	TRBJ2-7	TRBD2	CASSQESSGNPHEQYF	TGTGCCAGCAGCCAAGAATCTAGCGGGAACCCCCACGAGCAGTACTTC
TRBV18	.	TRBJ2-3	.	CASSPLSGVPDTQYF	TGTGCCAGCTCACCATTATCGGGGGTGCCAGATACGCAGTATTTT
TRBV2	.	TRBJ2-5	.	CASSERTTQETQYF	TGTGCCAGCAGTGAACGGACTACACAAGAGACCCAGTACTTC
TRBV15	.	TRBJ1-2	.	CATSRGHGYTF	TGTGCCACCAGCAGAGGGCATGGCTACACCTTC
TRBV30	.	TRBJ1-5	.	CAWSVGGLGNQPQHF	TGTGCCTGGAGTGTTGGGGGATTAGGAAATCAGCCCCAGCATTTT
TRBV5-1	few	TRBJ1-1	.	CASSLEIGLNTEAFF	TGCGCCAGCAGCTTGGAGATAGGATTGAACACTGAAGCTTTCTTT
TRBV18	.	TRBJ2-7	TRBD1	CASSPGTGVDYEQYF	TGTGCCAGCTCACCAGGCACAGGGGTTGACTACGAGCAGTACTTC
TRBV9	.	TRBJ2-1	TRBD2	CASSVAGRPNEQFF	TGTGCCAGCAGCGTAGCCGGGAGGCCCAATGAGCAGTTCTTC
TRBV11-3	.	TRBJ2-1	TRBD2	CASSFSSGRSYNEQFF	TGTGCCAGCAGCTTCTCTAGCGGAAGAAGCTACAATGAGCAGTTCTTC
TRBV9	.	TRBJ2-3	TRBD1	CASSPAAAGGTDTQYF	TGTGCCAGCAGCCCAGCGGCGGCAGGGGGAACAGATACGCAGTATTTT
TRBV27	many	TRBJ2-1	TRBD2	CASSLGGTKVF	TGTGCCAGCAGTTTAGGGGGGACTAAGGTCTTC
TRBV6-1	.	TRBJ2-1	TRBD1	CASSERRGQGALGLHNEQFF	TGTGCCAGCAGTGAAAGGCGGGGACAGGGGGCCTTAGGGCTACACAATGAGCAGTTCTTC
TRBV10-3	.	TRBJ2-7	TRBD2	CAINGGSASYEQYF	TGTGCCATCAATGGCGGGAGTGCGTCCTACGAGCAGTACTTC
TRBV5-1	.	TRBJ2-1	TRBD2	CASSSGLVGNEQFF	TGCGCCAGCAGCTCGGGACTAGTAGGCAATGAGCAGTTCTTC
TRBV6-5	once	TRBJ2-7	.	CASSFKDTRGRYEQYF	TGTGCCAGCAGTTTCAAAGATACCAGGGGTCGGTACGAGCAGTACTTC
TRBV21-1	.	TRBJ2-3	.	CASSQALRGRTDTQYF	TGTGCCAGCAGCCAGGCGTTGCGGGGGCGCACAGATACGCAGTATTTT
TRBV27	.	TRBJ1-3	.	CASSFSGRGNTIYF	TGTGCCAGCAGTTTTTCGGGCCGTGGAAACACCATATATTTT
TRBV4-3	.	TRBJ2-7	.	CASSQDSGQGTYEQYF	TGCGCCAGCAGCCAAGATTCCGGTCAGGGGACCTACGAGCAGTACTTC
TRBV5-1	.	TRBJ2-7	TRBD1	CASSPGTATYEQYF	TGCGCCAGCAGCCCCGGGACAGCAACCTACGAGCAGTACTTC
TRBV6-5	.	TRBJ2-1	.	CASSLNRANEQFF	TGTGCCAGCAGTTTAAACAGGGCCAATGAGCAGTTCTTC
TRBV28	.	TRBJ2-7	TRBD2	CASSGLAGNYEQYF	TGTGCCAGCAGCGGACTAGCGGGGAATTACGAGCAGTACTTC
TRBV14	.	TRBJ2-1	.	CASSRPLTRHEQFF	TGTGCCAGCAGCCGCCCCTTAACTAGGCATGAGCAGTTCTTC
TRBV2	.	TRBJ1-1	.	CASSGGGPDTEAFF	TGTGCCAGCAGTGGGGGAGGGCCGGACACTGAAGCTTTCTTT
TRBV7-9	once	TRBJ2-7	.	CASSLDRGVVYEQYF	TGTGCCAGCAGCTTAGATCGGGGAGTGGTATACGAGCAGTACTTC
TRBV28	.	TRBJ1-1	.	CASSFSPGLSISDTEAFF	TGTGCCAGCAGTTTCAGTCCGGGGCTTTCGATTTCGGACACTGAAGCTTTCTTT
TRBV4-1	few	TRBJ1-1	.	CASSQTDRLREAFF	TGCGCCAGCAGCCAGACCGACAGGTTGAGAGAAGCTTTCTTT
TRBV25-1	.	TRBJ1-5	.	CASSEGVQPQHF	TGTGCCAGCAGTGAGGGGGTACAGCCCCAGCATTTT
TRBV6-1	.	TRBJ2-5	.	CASSEFETQYF	TGTGCCAGCAGTGAATTTGAGACCCAGTACTTC
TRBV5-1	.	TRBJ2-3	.	CASSLLTSLATDTQYF	TGCGCCAGCAGCCTTCTAACTAGCCTCGCCACAGATACGCAGTATTTT
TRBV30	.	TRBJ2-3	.	CAWSVRRGPADTQYF	TGTGCCTGGAGTGTACGTCGGGGCCCGGCAGATACGCAGTATTTT
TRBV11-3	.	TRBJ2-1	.	CASSLGQGFNEQFF	TGTGCCAGCAGCTTAGGGCAGGGGTTTAATGAGCAGTTCTTC
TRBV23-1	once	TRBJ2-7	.	CASSQQCGGDSSYEQYF	TGCGCCAGCAGTCAACAATGCGGAGGTGATAGCAGCTACGAGCAGTACTTC